The 22 T cell receptor beta chains reported below all come from one sample, sequenced in a study of cytomegalovirus exposure and HLA in healthy donors. With 60 Vbeta and 13 Jbeta primers, the PCR was carried out. The table came from immunoSEQ multiplex PCR; TCRdb's copy has only in-frame clones and leaves some out. This sample yields over 150,000 clones, of which about 72% are seen a single time; 1.3% to 1.5% belongs to the top ten. Sequencing input: PBMCs. All receptors come from a man between 60 and 75 years old in good health and CMV-seronegative.

The V gene is TRBV11-2, the J gene TRBJ1-1; D call uncertain. Germline CDR1 reads SGHAT; CDR2 reads FQNNGV. V shed 2 bases and J shed 10 bases, with 17 bases lying between them. The CDR3 extends over 14 amino acids. The CDR3 loop is CASSLSRSEGPAFF. The CDR3 DNA is TGTGCCAGCAGCTTATCCCGTAGTGAGGGTCCAGCTTTCTTT.

V is TRBV9 and J is TRBJ2-5, with D tentatively TRBD1 (5 bases). V was shortened by 3 bases and J by 0 bases, with 12 bases between the two germline ends. The CDR3 has 15 residues. Looked up from germline, CDR1 is SGDLS and CDR2 is YYNGEE. The CDR3 loop is CASSALRGYQETQYF. In DNA form, the CDR3 reads TGTGCCAGCAGCGCTCTTAGGGGATACCAAGAGACCCAGTACTTC.

The V gene is TRBV7-2, the J gene TRBJ1-2; no clear D. This CDR3 is 13 amino acids long. V was shortened by 2 bases and J by 3 bases, with 7 bases between the two germline ends. Germline CDR1 SGHTA, CDR2 FQGNSA. The CDR3 nucleotides are TGTGCCAGCAGCTTACTGAGGGACTATGGCTACACCTTC. This translates into CASSLLRDYGYTF.

The chain carries TRBV6-1 and TRBJ1-6; 9 bases map to TRBD1. There are 17 residues in the CDR3. Trimming at V came to 2 bases and at J to 5 bases, leaving 7 bases not matched to a gene. Germline CDR1 and CDR2: MNHNS and SASEGT. The CDR3 DNA reads as TGTGCCAGCAGTGAACTGGACAGGGGCCGCCATAATTCACCCCTCCACTTT. This translates into CASSELDRGRHNSPLHF.

CDR3 region: CASSLWSLPTDTQYF. The CDR3 DNA reads TGTGCCAGCAGTTTATGGAGTCTCCCCACAGATACGCAGTATTTT. The rearrangement uses TRBV27 and TRBJ2-3; D unclear. Germline V gene data show CDR1 as MNHEY and CDR2 as SMNVEV (reference sequence). V was shortened by 1 base and J by 2 bases, with 10 bases between the two germline ends. The CDR3 consists of 15 residues.

This chain links TRBV28 with TRBJ2-2, with 8 bases that match TRBD2. This CDR3 is 14 amino acids long. The V gene end was trimmed by 9 bases and the J gene end by 7 bases; junction bases not matched to a gene: 10. Germline CDR1 is MDHEN and CDR2 is SYDVKM. CDR3 in amino acids: CASLAGAQYGELFF. The CDR3 DNA follows: TGTGCCAGTCTAGCGGGTGCTCAGTACGGGGAGCTGTTTTTT.

The chain employs TRBV4-1 and TRBJ2-7; 8 positions match TRBD1. The trim removed 7 bases at V and 1 base at J, leaving 6 bases unmatched. Germline V CDR1 and CDR2: MGHRA, YSYEKL. CDR3 size: 14 residues. CDR3 sequence reads: CASIYRDRSYEQYF. The CDR3 bases are TGCGCCAGCATCTATCGGGACAGGTCCTACGAGCAGTACTTC.

This rearrangement joins TRBV28 to TRBJ2-3; 11 positions agree with TRBD2. The V segment lost 5 bases and the J segment 5 bases; nucleotides outside the gene matches: 6. CDR1 and CDR2 from the germline V gene are MDHEN and SYDVKM. This CDR3 has 15 amino acids. Here the CDR3 DNA reads TGTGCCAGCAGTGTAGCGGGAGGGCCGAAAGATACGCAGTATTTT. Its protein is CASSVAGGPKDTQYF.

The chain links TRBV2 to TRBJ2-5; tentatively, D is TRBD1 (5 bases). V was clipped by 2 bases and J by 7 bases, with 17 bases between them. CDR1 is SNHLY, CDR2 FYNNEI, per germline. The CDR3 runs to 15 residues. The chain's CDR3 is CASSEWGSAQGTQYF. In nucleotides, the CDR3 is TGTGCCAGCAGTGAATGGGGCAGTGCCCAGGGGACCCAGTACTTC.

The chain links TRBV5-8 to TRBJ2-3, with D maybe TRBD2 (5 bases). Germline loops: CDR1 SGHTS, CDR2 YDEGEE. The length of the CDR3 is 15 residues. Between the trimmed V and J ends, which lost 2 bases and 1 base, there was a span of 11 bases. CDR3 amino acids: CASSLADQRTDTQYF. The DNA of the CDR3 is TGTGCCAGCAGCTTAGCGGATCAACGCACAGATACGCAGTATTTT.

The rearrangement joins TRBV5-1 to TRBJ2-5; 7 nucleotides agree with TRBD1. From germline, CDR1 is SGHRS and CDR2 YFSETQ. V shed 4 bases, J shed 2 bases, and the junction held 5 bases outside the gene matches. This CDR3 spans 14 amino acids. The DNA of the CDR3 is TGCGCCAGCAGCCCGGGACAGAAACAAGAGACCCAGTACTTC. Its protein product is CASSPGQKQETQYF.

The chain joins TRBV6-5 to TRBJ1-5, with a tentative D call TRBD1 (6 bases). Trimming pared 11 bases from V and 0 bases from J, leaving 17 bases between. The CDR3 runs to 15 residues. CDR1 MNHEY and CDR2 SVGAGI come from the germline V gene. For the CDR3, the DNA is TGTGCCTCCCAAACAGGGCCAGATAGCAATCAGCCCCAGCATTTT. This sequence encodes CASQTGPDSNQPQHF.

The J gene is TRBJ2-1, the V gene TRBV4-1; 9 bases map to TRBD2. This CDR3 has 21 amino acids. Per germline, CDR1 MGHRA and CDR2 YSYEKL. V was pared by 0 bases and J by 9 bases, with 24 bases of the junction left unmatched. In nucleotides, the CDR3 is TGCGCCAGCAGCCAAGATCACTCCCGGGAGGTAGCGGGGGATGCAGCTGGTGAGCAGTTCTTC. Translation gives CASSQDHSREVAGDAAGEQFF.

The chain links TRBV5-4 to TRBJ2-2; the D gene is possibly TRBD2 (6 bases). The CDR3 contains 15 residues. Germline-derived CDR1 and CDR2 are SGHNT and YYREEE (reference sequence). With 4 bases removed from V and 6 bases from J, the gap between germline ends came to 16 bases. The CDR3 protein is CASSIAGTPAGELFF. The CDR3 DNA follows: TGTGCCAGCAGCATAGCCGGGACTCCCGCCGGGGAGCTGTTTTTT.

The chain links TRBV10-3 to TRBJ2-7; 7 nucleotides match TRBD1. V lost 4 bases to trimming and J lost 2 bases; unmatched junction nucleotides: 8. The germline gives CDR1 ENHRY, CDR2 SYGVKD. The CDR3 length is 15 residues. CDR3 nucleotide sequence: TGTGCCATCAGTGGTTCGACAGGGTCCCCCTACGAGCAGTACTTC. It translates to CAISGSTGSPYEQYF.

This clone was seen more than once but under ten times. V and J are TRBV10-3 and TRBJ1-6, with D possibly TRBD1 on 6 matching bases. Trimming removed 8 bases at V and 7 bases at J, with 9 bases between. The CDR3 is 12 residues long. Germline V gene lookup returns CDR1 ENHRY and CDR2 SYGVKD. Here the CDR3 reads CAIAQGNSPLHF. In DNA, the CDR3 is TGTGCCATCGCCCAGGGGAATTCACCCCTCCACTTT.

The rearrangement links TRBV18 to TRBJ2-5, with 8 positions matching TRBD1. V dropped 3 bases and J dropped 4; count of bases not matched to a gene: 10. Germline-derived CDR1 and CDR2 are KGHSH and LQKENI. The CDR3 covers 16 residues. The CDR3 is CASSPRTGSLGETQYF. In DNA, the CDR3 is TGTGCCAGCTCACCCCGGACAGGGTCTTTAGGAGAGACCCAGTACTTC. Full variable domain (outside the CDR3, taken from reference TRBV18 and TRBJ2-5): NAGVMQNPRHLVRRRGQEARLRCSPMKGHSHVYWYRQLPEEGLKFMVYLQKENIIDESGMPKERFSAEFPKEGPSILRIQQVVRGDSAAYFCASSPRTGSLGETQYFGPGTRLLVL.

The CDR3 DNA reads TGTGCCAGCAGTCCCCTCCGCAGCGGGGGTTGGTACAATGAGCAGTTCTTC. Translation: CASSPLRSGGWYNEQFF. The genes are TRBV27 and TRBJ2-1, with 8 bases lining up with TRBD2. Germline V lookup: CDR1 MNHEY, CDR2 SMNVEV (reference sequence). Unmatched junction bases numbered 13, after V lost 5 bases and J lost 4 bases. There are 17 residues in the CDR3.

As regards this clone: The junction does not match germline at one end; this may be a read error. Other DNA sequences in this specimen translate into the identical CDR3. J is TRBJ2-7 and V is TRBV27; TRBD1 might be the D (6 bases). This CDR3 has 14 amino acids. The V gene's germline CDR1 is MNHEY and CDR2 SMNVEV (reference sequence). The CDR3 nucleotides are TGTGCCAGCGGTTTTCAACAGGGTGCCTACGAGCAGTACTTC. Translated, it gives CASGFQQGAYEQYF.

The V call is TRBV30, the J call TRBJ2-2; a weak D match, TRBD1 (5 bases). The V gene lost 3 bases and the J gene lost 0 bases, with 14 bases spanning the gap. The CDR3 consists of 16 residues. Germline loops: CDR1 GTSNPN, CDR2 SVGIG (reference sequence). CDR3 in DNA: TGTGCCTGGAGAAGGTTAGGGGATTCGAACACCGGGGAGCTGTTTTTT. Translation: CAWRRLGDSNTGELFF.

A few counts support this clone. The V gene is TRBV13, the J gene TRBJ1-6; the D is unclear. In germline, CDR1 is PRHDT, CDR2 FYEKMQ (reference sequence). V was shortened by 2 bases and J by 7 bases, with 9 bases between the two germline ends. The CDR3 is 14 amino acids. This CDR3 reads CASSLSVSNSPLHF. In DNA form, the CDR3 reads TGTGCCAGCAGCTTATCAGTGTCAAATTCACCCCTCCACTTT.

This sequence joins TRBV7-9 and TRBJ2-2, with 7 positions matching TRBD1. The J segment lost 2 bases and the V segment lost 5 bases, leaving 14 bases of the junction unmatched. CDR3 length equals 18 residues. The V gene's germline CDR1 is SEHNR and CDR2 FQNEAQ (reference sequence). CDR3: CASSPRQGTELNTGELFF. The CDR3 nucleotides are TGTGCCAGCAGCCCAAGACAGGGAACCGAGCTAAACACCGGGGAGCTGTTTTTT.